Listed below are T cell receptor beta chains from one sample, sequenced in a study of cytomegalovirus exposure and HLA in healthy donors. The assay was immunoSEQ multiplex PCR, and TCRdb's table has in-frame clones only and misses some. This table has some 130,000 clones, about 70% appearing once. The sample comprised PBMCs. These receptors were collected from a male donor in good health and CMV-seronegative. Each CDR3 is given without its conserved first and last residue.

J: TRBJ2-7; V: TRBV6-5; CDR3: ASSLRGGSYEQY
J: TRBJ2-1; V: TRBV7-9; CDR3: ASSLEAGGWI
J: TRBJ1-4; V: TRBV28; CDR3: ASSLMGHLINGKLF
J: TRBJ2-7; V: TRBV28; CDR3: ASSQGQPNEQY
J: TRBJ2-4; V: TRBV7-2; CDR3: ASSFDYDIQY
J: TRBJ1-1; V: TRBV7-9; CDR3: ASSRRGGVTEAF
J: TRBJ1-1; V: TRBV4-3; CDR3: ASSQSEGTEAF
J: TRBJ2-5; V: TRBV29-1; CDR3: SVEGTRWLGTQY
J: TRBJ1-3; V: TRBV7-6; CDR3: ASSPEATGGFYSGNTIY
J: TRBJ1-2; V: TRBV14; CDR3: ASSQGTGGYYGYT
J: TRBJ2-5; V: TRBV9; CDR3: ASSLPTSGGETQY
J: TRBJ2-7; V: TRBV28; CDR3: ASSLGGNPYEQY
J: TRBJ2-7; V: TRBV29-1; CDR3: SVVGTENYEQY
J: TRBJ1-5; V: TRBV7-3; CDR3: ASSVNLGEPQH
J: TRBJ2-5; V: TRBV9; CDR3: ASSPRTGETQY
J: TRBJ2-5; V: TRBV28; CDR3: ASNIASAETQY
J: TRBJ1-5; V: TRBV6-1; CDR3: ASSEARLNQPQH
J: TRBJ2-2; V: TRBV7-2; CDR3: ASSIQGSGELF
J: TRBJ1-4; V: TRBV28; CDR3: ASSLSGVGEKLF
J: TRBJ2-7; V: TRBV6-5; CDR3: ASSYSEIATYEQY
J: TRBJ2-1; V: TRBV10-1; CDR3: ASSLGGAGSYNEQF
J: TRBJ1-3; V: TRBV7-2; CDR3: ASTVRGGATWNTIY
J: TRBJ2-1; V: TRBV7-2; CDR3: ASRPPGTTKDEQF
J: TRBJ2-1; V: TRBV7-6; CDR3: ASSLSRGSYNEQF
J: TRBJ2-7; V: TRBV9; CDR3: ASSPGLTFYEQY
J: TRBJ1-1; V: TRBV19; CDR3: ASIAYAGAYTEAF